This T cell receptor (beta chain) was identified during a study of graft-versus-host responses after intestinal transplantation. Clones were read by immunoSEQ multiplex PCR, and TCRdb kept only the in-frame ones, dropping some. The sample contains about 120,000 clones, 90% to 95% of which appear only once. On this clone itself: Its antigen is unknown.

Germline V CDR1 and CDR2: SEHNR, FQNEAQ (reference sequence). This CDR3 has 14 residues. Deletions cut 5 bases from V and 5 bases from J, with 14 bases between. The sequences come from unstimulated CD4+ T cells sorted from spleen or lymph node cells, collected before intestinal transplant. The sequence was obtained from a human donor who received an intestinal transplant. The gene calls are TRBV7-9 and TRBJ2-3, with D hard to call. CDR3 loop: CASSTALGGDTQYF. Here the CDR3 DNA reads TGTGCCAGCAGCACCGCTCTGGGTGGAGATACGCAGTATTTT.